The 25 T cell receptor beta chains below were found in one sample sequenced in a study of regulatory T cells in long-lasting Graves disease. Specified time point: newly diagnosed GD, antithyroid drugs for less than 3 months. Preparation of the TCR library used RNA extracted from PBMCs. Investigators prepared the TCR beta libraries by applying iRepertoire HTBI primers and Arm-PCR of CDR3 regions. TCRdb reanalysed the multiplex PCR reads using MiXCR and keeps one entry per CDR3 protein. The sample contains some 600,000 distinct CDR3 sequences, around 15% of which appear only once. These data were also filed under a second study, of T cells in Graves' hyperthyroidism and ophthalmopathy.

Here the sequenced sample was peripheral blood mononuclear cells (PBMCs), taken at new diagnosis, from a patient treated with antithyroid drugs. Every receptor here comes from a man aged 18 to 29 with Graves disease.

This clonotype was counted a few times. V is TRBV24-1 and J is TRBJ2-2; no clear D. Trimming shortened V by 5 bases and J by 2 bases, and 11 bases separated the two germline ends. There are 15 residues in the CDR3. CDR1 KGHDR and CDR2 SFDVKD come from the germline V gene. The CDR3 DNA is TGTGCCACCAGTGTCGGAACACGCAACACCGGGGAGCTGTTTTTT. Translation gives CATSVGTRNTGELFF.

This clonotype was recorded a few times. Here the CDR3 reads CASSQISGYDTEAFF. CDR3 bases: TGCGCCAGCAGCCAAATATCAGGGTATGATACTGAAGCTTTCTTT. This chain connects TRBV4-1 to TRBJ1-1; maybe TRBD1 (5 bases). V lost 2 bases, J lost 5 bases, and 15 bases lay in between. Germline CDR1 MGHRA, CDR2 YSYEKL. The CDR3 covers 15 residues.

This clonotype appeared a few times. This chain joins TRBV19 and TRBJ1-3; D call uncertain. The CDR3 is made up of 14 amino acids. Germline V gene data show CDR1 as LNHDA and CDR2 as SQIVND (reference sequence). Trimming cost V 7 bases and J 0 bases, with 10 bases left between them. For the CDR3, the DNA is TGTGCCAGTAAGCTGGAGTTCTCTGGAAACACCATATATTTT. It codes for CASKLEFSGNTIYF.

This clonotype was picked up many times. The CDR3 bases are TGTGCCAGCAGTTTGGTCAGGGGGCGGGACATTCAGTACTTC. The encoded protein is CASSLVRGRDIQYF. The chain carries TRBV27 and TRBJ2-4; 8 nucleotides agree with TRBD1. The trim removed 3 bases at V and 8 bases at J, leaving 6 bases unmatched. Germline lookup yields CDR1 MNHEY and CDR2 SMNVEV (reference sequence). CDR3 length equals 14 residues.

This clonotype was detected ten times or more. The chain couples TRBV14 to TRBJ2-7; 8 bases line up with TRBD1. This CDR3 region has 15 residues. Germline V CDR1 and CDR2: SGHDN, FVKESK. V was clipped by 2 bases and J by 5 bases; unmatched bases: 8. Here the CDR3 DNA reads TGTGCCAGCAGCCAACCGGGACAGGAGGCGGACGAGCAGTACTTC. Its translation: CASSQPGQEADEQYF.

The rearrangement uses TRBV13 and TRBJ1-2; D not resolved. CDR1 and CDR2 (germline): PRHDT, FYEKMQ (reference sequence). Deletions cut 0 bases from V and 10 bases from J, with 9 bases between. CDR3 length: 12 residues. The CDR3: CASSLGSGFYTF. CDR3 bases: TGTGCCAGCAGCTTAGGTTCGGGGTTCTACACCTTC.

This clonotype was seen a few times. The final CDR3 position lacks the conserved phenylalanine or tryptophan, pointing to a likely read error. V and J are TRBV28 and TRBJ2-7; 9 nucleotides match TRBD2. Germline lookup yields CDR1 MDHEN and CDR2 SYDVKM. This CDR3 has 17 residues. Germline trimming cut 3 bases from V and 2 bases from J; bases unmatched to any gene: 11. For the CDR3, the DNA is TGTGCCAGCAGTTTTAGGGTGTTTAGCGGGGGAACCTACGAGCAGTACTCC. It specifies CASSFRVFSGGTYEQYS.

This chain joins TRBV6-1 and TRBJ1-2; unclear D gene. V lost 6 bases and J 3 bases, leaving 11 bases between the germline ends. The germline V gene has CDR1 MNHNS and CDR2 SASEGT. The CDR3 is 13 amino acids. The CDR3 nucleotides read TGTGCCAGCAGGATTACAGTCGACTATGGCTACACCTTC. Its translation: CASRITVDYGYTF.

This clonotype turned up a few times. V gene TRBV28 combines with J gene TRBJ2-7; TRBD2 matches 7 bases. From germline, CDR1 is MDHEN and CDR2 SYDVKM. The trim removed 8 bases at V and 3 bases at J, leaving 10 bases unmatched. This CDR3 region has 14 residues. CDR3 protein: CASGSGTTVYEQYF. The CDR3 DNA follows: TGTGCCAGCGGATCCGGGACTACCGTCTACGAGCAGTACTTC.

This clonotype came up many times. In DNA, the CDR3 is TGTGCCAGCAGCTTTGGGGGAGCACTGAACACTGAAGCTTTCTTT. This codes for CASSFGGALNTEAFF. The chain recombines TRBV7-3 with TRBJ1-1, with D perhaps matching TRBD1 (5 bases). The CDR3 covers 15 residues. V was pared by 3 bases and J by 0 bases, with 11 bases between. Germline V gene sequence: CDR1 SGHTA, CDR2 FQGTGA.

Concerning this clonotype itself: It may be a read error: a sequence one base away is much more abundant. The J gene is TRBJ2-3, the V gene TRBV11-3; 7 nucleotides agree with TRBD1. The J call could be wrong; TRBJ1-5 is a better fit for the DNA end. Germline V gene sequence: CDR1 SGHNT, CDR2 YENEEA. The CDR3 spans 15 residues. CDR3 protein: CASSLNRDSRDTQHF. For the CDR3, the DNA is TGTGCCAGCAGTTTAAACCGGGACAGCAGAGATACGCAGCATTTT.

This clonotype was counted only a few times. This rearrangement joins TRBV30 to TRBJ1-5; D gene unclear. The CDR3 is made up of 13 amino acids. Germline CDR1 reads GTSNPN; CDR2 reads SVGIG (reference sequence). The V gene lost 4 bases and the J gene lost 2 bases, with 9 bases spanning the gap. The CDR3 loop reads CAWNREGNQPQHF. The CDR3 nucleotides read TGTGCCTGGAATAGGGAAGGCAATCAGCCCCAGCATTTT.

This clonotype was picked up many times. V is TRBV13 and J is TRBJ2-1, with D tentatively TRBD2 (6 bases). Trimming left V 2 bases short and J 3 bases short, with 11 bases between. The CDR3 covers 15 residues. CDR1 is PRHDT, CDR2 FYEKMQ, per germline (reference sequence). CDR3 DNA: TGTGCCAGCAGCTTACGCGGGATTAGCTACAATGAGCAGTTCTTC. The encoded protein is CASSLRGISYNEQFF.

In this sample, this clonotype turned up many times. V and J are TRBV28 and TRBJ1-6; D gene uncertain. V lost 3 bases and J 9 bases, leaving 9 bases between the germline ends. The CDR3 is 13 amino acids. Germline V gene data show CDR1 as MDHEN and CDR2 as SYDVKM. The CDR3 sequence is CASSFGLGSPLHF. CDR3 nucleotide sequence: TGTGCCAGCAGTTTCGGCCTTGGTTCACCCCTCCACTTT. The whole variable domain, filled in from reference TRBV28 and TRBJ1-6, reads DVKVTQSSRYLVKRTGEKVFLECVQDMDHENMFWYRQDPGLGLRLIYFSYDVKMKEKGDIPEGYSVSREKKERFSLILESASTNQTSMYLCASSFGLGSPLHFGNGTRLTVT.

This clonotype was seen repeatedly, ten times or more. This chain joins TRBV11-1 and TRBJ2-2; no definite D call. V was shortened by 6 bases and J by 6 bases, with 17 bases between the two germline ends. CDR3 length equals 15 residues. CDR1 is SGHAT and CDR2 is FQDESV in the germline V gene (reference sequence). CDR3 protein: CASRKGERQAGELFF. CDR3 DNA: TGTGCCAGCAGAAAAGGAGAACGTCAGGCCGGGGAGCTGTTTTTT.

This clonotype appeared many times. V gene TRBV30 combines with J gene TRBJ2-7, with 8 bases fitting TRBD2. The CDR3 sequence is 15 residues long. The V gene's germline CDR1 is GTSNPN and CDR2 SVGIG (reference sequence). V gave up 1 base and J gave up 4 bases; unmatched junction bases: 9. The CDR3 nucleotides read TGTGCCTGGAGTGGGGGTAGCGGGATGAGATACGAGCAGTACTTC. Protein: CAWSGGSGMRYEQYF. The full variable domain, with the rest looked up from reference TRBV30 and TRBJ2-7, is SQTIHQWPATLVQPVGSPLSLECTVEGTSNPNLYWYRQAAGRGLQLLFYSVGIGQISSEVPQNLSASRPQDRQFILSSKKLLLSDSGFYLCAWSGGSGMRYEQYFGPGTRLTVT.

This clonotype was picked up many times. The chain is built from TRBV2 and TRBJ1-5; no definite D call. V shed 3 bases and J shed 5 bases, with 8 bases lying between them. The CDR3 extends over 13 amino acids. Per germline, CDR1 SNHLY and CDR2 FYNNEI. The CDR3 reads CASSESGHQPQHF. CDR3 nucleotides: TGTGCCAGCAGTGAGTCGGGCCATCAGCCCCAGCATTTT.

This clonotype has a count of ten or more. The CDR3 DNA is TGTGCCAGCTCACCAATGTCAGGGGGCGTGAACACTGAAGCTTTCTTT. Its protein is CASSPMSGGVNTEAFF. The rearrangement links TRBV18 to TRBJ1-1, with 8 bases lining up with TRBD1. The germline V gene encodes CDR1 KGHSH and CDR2 LQKENI. J lost 0 bases, V lost 2 bases, and 5 bases had no gene match. The CDR3 totals 16 residues.

This clonotype was found a few times. The chain has TRBV12-3 or TRBV12-4 and TRBJ2-3, with a possible D match to TRBD1 (5 bases). The CDR3 sequence is 14 residues long. V was trimmed by 7 bases and J by 2 bases, leaving 13 bases between them. The CDR3 loop is CASTTGHNTDTQYF. CDR3 coding DNA: TGTGCCAGCACTACAGGACATAACACAGATACGCAGTATTTT.

A note on this clonotype: This could be a read error, since a much larger clone is one nucleotide away. The conserved closing phenylalanine or tryptophan is absent in this CDR3, likely reflecting a read error. In DNA form, the CDR3 reads TGTGCCAGCAGCCATGGACAGCTCACTGAAGCTTTCTCT. This sequence encodes CASSHGQLTEAFS. V gene TRBV27 combines with J gene TRBJ1-1; D is perhaps TRBD1 (6 bases). V dropped 6 bases and J dropped 4 bases, with 12 bases sitting between them. CDR1 is MNHEY and CDR2 is SMNVEV in the germline V gene (reference sequence). CDR3 length equals 13 residues.

This clonotype has at least ten counts. V and J are TRBV28 and TRBJ1-4; 7 bases match TRBD1. The CDR3 totals 12 residues. Germline CDR1 reads MDHEN; CDR2 reads SYDVKM. The CDR3 sequence is CAEGAANEKLFF. DNA of the CDR3: TGTGCAGAGGGGGCGGCTAATGAAAAACTGTTTTTT.

Points on this clonotype: This could be a read error, since a much larger clone is one nucleotide away. The CDR3 coding sequence is TGCGCCAGCAGTAGAGGGGGGTCCCTACGGGATTCAGAGCAGTTCTTC. The encoded protein is CASSRGGSLRDSEQFF. The genes are TRBV5-1 and TRBJ2-1, with D perhaps given as TRBD1 or TRBD2 (6 bases each). The CDR3 spans 16 residues. Trimming removed 5 bases from V and 10 bases from J, with 25 bases in between. Germline V gene data show CDR1 as SGHRS and CDR2 as YFSETQ. Using reference TRBV5-1 and TRBJ2-1 for the parts outside the CDR3, the full variable domain is KAGVTQTPRYLIKTRGQQVTLSCSPISGHRSVSWYQQTPGQGLQFLFEYFSETQRNKGNFPGRFSGRQFSNSRSEMNVSTLELGDSALYLCASSRGGSLRDSEQFFGPGTRLTVL.

This clonotype was seen only a few times. This chain joins TRBV7-9 and TRBJ1-1; 7 nucleotides match TRBD1. V was pared by 1 base and J by 9 bases, with 2 bases of the junction left unmatched. CDR3 length: 12 residues. CDR1 SEHNR and CDR2 FQNEAQ come from the germline V gene (reference sequence). The CDR3 loop reads CASSLGQGKAFF. The CDR3 DNA sequence: TGTGCCAGCAGCTTAGGACAGGGTAAAGCTTTCTTT.

This clonotype was recorded at least ten times. This chain joins TRBV7-9 and TRBJ1-1; D might be TRBD1 (6 bases). Trimming shortened V by 5 bases and J by 9 bases, and 16 bases separated the two germline ends. From germline, CDR1 is SEHNR and CDR2 FQNEAQ (reference sequence). This CDR3 spans 13 amino acids. The CDR3 DNA sequence: TGTGCCAGCAGCCCTACGGAAGACAGGAAAGCTTTCTTT. Translated: CASSPTEDRKAFF.

This rearrangement joins TRBV30 to TRBJ1-2; weak D call: TRBD1 (6 bases). V lost 4 bases, J lost 6 bases, and 18 bases lay in between. Looked up from germline, CDR1 is GTSNPN and CDR2 is SVGIG (reference sequence). This CDR3 has 14 residues. The CDR3 DNA is TGTGCCTGGATTACAGGGCGGTTTAGGGATGGCTACACCTTC. This encodes CAWITGRFRDGYTF.